This T cell receptor (beta chain) was profiled in a study of shared clonotypes between healthy human individuals. The wider study: A couple of women and a few men aged 18 to 49 served as donors. The plates for each donor numbered three CD4 naive, three CD4 memory, two CD8 naive and one CD8 memory.

V was pared by 5 bases and J by 5 bases, with 13 bases between. Germline lookup yields CDR1 SGHTA and CDR2 FQGNSA. The CDR3 runs 14 residues. The authors split each subset's genomic DNA evenly across several immunoSEQ plates. In the original analysis: ImmunoSEQ sequences covered only the junction and lacked quality scores; filtering therefore differed. Sequencing was performed with immunoSEQ multiplex PCR; in TCRdb, only in-frame clones are kept and a portion is missing. The V and J calls and clone size are taken from that table; D and trimming were inferred from the DNA. Of approximately 2,200,000 clones in the sample, about 93% were seen once. Naive-designated CD8 cells lacked CD45RO, were positively enriched for CCR7, and omitted terminally differentiated effector memory CD45RA+ cells.

The sequence derives from a young man in good health. Some clones in this sample may be carry-over from other donors' samples. The chain links TRBV7-2 to TRBJ1-5; the D is unclear. Material for sequencing was naive CD8+ T cells from PBMCs. CDR3 sequence reads: CASSRPGWDQPQHF. The CDR3 DNA sequence: TGTGCCAGCAGCAGGCCCGGATGGGATCAGCCCCAGCATTTT.